This T cell receptor (beta chain) came from a study of blood T cell repertoires in COVID-19. Study-level background: Some COVID-19 samples were acute and others convalescent; all came from the United States, Italy and Spain. T cells, B-cell-depleted T cells, or PBMCs provided the cDNA or gDNA that served as material.

The length of the CDR3 is 14 residues. Germline CDR1 SGHDN, CDR2 FVKESK. Trimming removed 2 bases from V and 8 bases from J; junction bases left unmatched: 8. Clones were sequenced by immunoSEQ multiplex PCR, and TCRdb holds only the in-frame ones, with some missing. Seen here are about 100,000 clones, around 90% observed once, and the top ten hold about 5%. The clonotype was recovered from a human donor in a cohort sampled during active COVID-19. The sequenced material came from peripheral blood. The chain recombines TRBV14 with TRBJ1-1; TRBD1 matches at 7 bases. CDR3 DNA: TGTGCCAGCAGCCAAAACAGGGGACGATACGAAGCTTTCTTT. Translated: CASSQNRGRYEAFF.